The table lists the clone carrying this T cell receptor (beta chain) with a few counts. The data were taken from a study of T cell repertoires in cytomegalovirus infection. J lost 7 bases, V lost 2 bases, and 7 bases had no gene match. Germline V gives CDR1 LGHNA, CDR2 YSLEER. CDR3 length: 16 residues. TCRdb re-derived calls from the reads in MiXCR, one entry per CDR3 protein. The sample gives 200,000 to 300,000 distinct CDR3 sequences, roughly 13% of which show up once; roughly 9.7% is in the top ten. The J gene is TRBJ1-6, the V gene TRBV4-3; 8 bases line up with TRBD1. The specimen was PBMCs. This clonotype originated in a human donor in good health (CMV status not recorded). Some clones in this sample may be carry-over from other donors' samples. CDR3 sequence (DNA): TGCGCCAGCAGCCAACTCGACCGGGACAGGAATTCACCCCTCCACTTT. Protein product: CASSQLDRDRNSPLHF.